Following are 10 T cell receptor beta chains from one sample sequenced in a study of blood T cell repertoires in COVID-19. The assay was immunoSEQ multiplex PCR, and TCRdb's table has in-frame clones only and misses some. The table records about 130,000 clones, around nine tenths of them present only once. The sequencing input was peripheral blood. The receptors come from a woman aged 80 or over with acute or convalescent COVID-19.

This clone showed up just once. V gene TRBV6-5 combines with J gene TRBJ1-4, with TRBD1 as a possible D gene (6 bases). CDR3 length: 15 amino acids. V was clipped by 5 bases and J by 4 bases, with 14 bases between them. CDR1 MNHEY and CDR2 SVGAGI come from the germline V gene. CDR3 sequence: CASSPPGAFNEKLFF. CDR3 nucleotide sequence: TGTGCCAGCAGTCCACCAGGGGCTTTTAATGAAAAACTGTTTTTT.

The chain links TRBV15 to TRBJ2-7; a possible D gene is TRBD1 (6 bases). Germline V gene lookup returns CDR1 LNHNV and CDR2 YYDKDF (reference sequence). With 0 bases removed from V and 4 bases from J, the gap between germline ends came to 13 bases. CDR3 length: 15 residues. The CDR3 spells CATSREGTTGYEQYF. The DNA for the CDR3 is TGTGCCACCAGCAGAGAGGGGACAACGGGTTACGAGCAGTACTTC.

This clone appeared a single time. A junction end diverges from the germline sequence, so it may reflect a read error. The J gene is TRBJ2-2, the V gene TRBV9, with D perhaps matching TRBD2 (7 bases). Germline V gene data show CDR1 as SGDLS and CDR2 as YYNGEE. This CDR3 spans 15 amino acids. The CDR3: CARSVGGGPTGELFF. As DNA, the CDR3 is TGTGCCCGCAGCGTAGGGGGGGGGCCCACCGGGGAGCTGTTTTTT. Full variable domain (remainder filled in from reference TRBV9 and TRBJ2-2): DSGVTQTPKHLITATGQRVTLRCSPRSGDLSVYWYQQSLDQGLQFLIQYYNGEERAKGNILERFSAQQFPDLHSELNLSSLELGDSALYFCARSVGGGPTGELFFGEGSRLTVL.

This clone is a singleton in its sample. The rearrangement links TRBV7-3 to TRBJ1-1, with 7 bases identical to TRBD1. With 2 bases clipped from V and 8 bases from J, the junction kept 5 bases outside the gene matches. Germline assignment: CDR1 SGHTA and CDR2 FQGTGA. The CDR3 length is 13 residues. The CDR3 reads CASSLSDRAEAFF. The CDR3 region has the DNA TGTGCCAGCAGCTTATCTGACAGGGCCGAAGCTTTCTTT.

V usage is TRBV19 and J usage is TRBJ2-3; TRBD2 aligns across 7 bases. Looked up from germline, CDR1 is LNHDA and CDR2 is SQIVND (reference sequence). The ends lost 5 bases at V and 2 bases at J; junction bases unmatched: 7. The CDR3 is made up of 15 amino acids. The CDR3 protein is CASSDWAGATDTQYF. The DNA of the CDR3 is TGTGCCAGTAGTGATTGGGCGGGAGCCACAGATACGCAGTATTTT. Full variable domain (remainder filled in from reference TRBV19 and TRBJ2-3): DGGITQSPKYLFRKEGQNVTLSCEQNLNHDAMYWYRQDPGQGLRLIYYSQIVNDFQKGDIAEGYSVSREKKESFPLTVTSAQKNPTAFYLCASSDWAGATDTQYFGPGTRLTVL.

This chain connects TRBV19 to TRBJ2-7; TRBD1 matches 7 bases. CDR3 length equals 12 residues. Germline V CDR1 and CDR2: LNHDA, SQIVND (reference sequence). With 4 bases clipped from V and 6 bases from J, the junction kept 3 bases outside the gene matches. CDR3 sequence reads: CASSKGASEQYF. CDR3 sequence (DNA): TGTGCCAGTAGTAAGGGGGCTAGCGAGCAGTACTTC.

CDR3 bases: TGTGCCAGCAGGGGACATATTGAAGCTTTCTTT. Its translation is CASRGHIEAFF. This chain links TRBV6-5 with TRBJ1-1; weak D call: TRBD1 (6 bases). Germline loops: CDR1 MNHEY, CDR2 SVGAGI. Trimming took 6 bases from V and 7 from J, leaving 9 bases between them. This CDR3 comprises 11 residues.

DNA of the CDR3: TGTGCCAGCAGGGAACTGGCCGGGACATCGAACACTGAAGCTTTCTTT. Amino acids: CASRELAGTSNTEAFF. The chain couples TRBV6-1 to TRBJ1-1; D might be TRBD1 (6 bases). The V end was cut by 6 bases, the J end by 1 base, with 18 bases between. CDR3 length: 16 residues. The germline gives CDR1 MNHNS, CDR2 SASEGT.

The genes are TRBV19 and TRBJ2-1; 7 nucleotides agree with TRBD2. The V segment lost 3 bases and the J segment 6 bases; nucleotides outside the gene matches: 2. This CDR3 has 13 residues. CDR1 and CDR2 from the germline V gene are LNHDA and SQIVND (reference sequence). Here the CDR3 reads CASSMGLPNEQFF. The CDR3 DNA is TGTGCCAGTAGTATGGGACTACCCAATGAGCAGTTCTTC.

This sequence joins TRBV7-9 and TRBJ2-1; 10 positions match TRBD2. The CDR3 consists of 17 residues. Trimming removed 6 bases from V and 9 bases from J; junction bases left unmatched: 17. Looked up from germline, CDR1 is SEHNR and CDR2 is FQNEAQ (reference sequence). CDR3 sequence reads: CASRNKGLAGAYGEQFF. CDR3 sequence (DNA): TGTGCCAGCAGAAACAAGGGTCTAGCGGGGGCGTACGGTGAGCAGTTCTTC.